Each of the 14 T cell receptor beta chains below was sequenced from the same sample in a study of blood T cell repertoires in COVID-19 (dated by TCRdb to the early 2020s). The library was obtained by the immunoSEQ multiplex PCR assay. TCRdb re-hosts the immuneACCESS table, in-frame sequences only. Its copies lack some clones; in the studies checked, an unresolved V gene accounts for under half of them, and the cause for the rest is not known. For this sample there are tens of thousands of clones; roughly four fifths appear just once. More than 40% of the sample is taken by the ten largest. The sequenced sample consisted of peripheral blood. These receptors were collected from a man between 65 and 80 years old with acute or convalescent COVID-19.

The chain carries TRBV5-1 and TRBJ1-5; 7 bases are shared with TRBD1. Germline CDR1 reads SGHRS; CDR2 reads YFSETQ. The CDR3 contains 14 residues. Trimming cost V 4 bases and J 5 bases; bases outside gene matches: 6. The CDR3 protein is CASSPQGDYQPQHF. DNA of the CDR3: TGCGCCAGCAGCCCTCAGGGGGATTATCAGCCCCAGCATTTT.

V and J are TRBV3-1 (or the pseudogene TRBV3-2) and TRBJ1-2, with a possible D match to TRBD1 (5 bases). CDR1 is LGHDT, CDR2 YNNKEL, per germline (reference sequence). This CDR3 region has 15 residues. V lost 4 bases to trimming and J lost 5 bases, with 17 bases between them. CDR3: CASSPAQGGRYGYTF. The DNA of the CDR3 is TGTGCCAGCAGCCCGGCTCAGGGAGGGCGATATGGCTACACCTTC.

The chain combines TRBV5-1 with TRBJ2-7; D may be TRBD1 (5 bases). CDR3 length: 13 residues. V lost 4 bases, J lost 5 bases, and 13 bases lay in between. Germline CDR1 SGHRS, CDR2 YFSETQ. The CDR3 loop is CASSRQGLDEQYF. CDR3 DNA sequence: TGCGCCAGCAGCCGGCAGGGTCTCGACGAGCAGTACTTC.

This clone has only one observation. The chain links TRBV28 to TRBJ2-1; maybe TRBD2 (6 bases). The germline gives CDR1 MDHEN, CDR2 SYDVKM. The CDR3 loop spans 15 amino acids. Trimming cost V 5 bases and J 10 bases, with 21 bases left between them. For the CDR3, the DNA is TGTGCCAGCAGTGCAACGGGACTTCTGCTCAGAGAGCAGTTCTTC. This encodes CASSATGLLLREQFF.

This clone was counted a few times. The chain couples TRBV9 to TRBJ2-3; D is perhaps TRBD1 (6 bases). This CDR3 is built from 15 residues. Germline values: CDR1 SGDLS, CDR2 YYNGEE. The V gene lost 4 bases and the J gene lost 0 bases, with 12 bases spanning the gap. The CDR3: CASSSGTRSTDTQYF. In DNA, the CDR3 is TGTGCCAGCAGCTCCGGGACACGTAGCACAGATACGCAGTATTTT.

The chain carries TRBV5-4 and TRBJ2-4, with D possibly TRBD2 on 7 matching bases. The CDR3 is 16 amino acids. The V and J ends lost 5 bases and 5 bases respectively, with 20 bases between them. Germline V gene lookup returns CDR1 SGHNT and CDR2 YYREEE (reference sequence). For the CDR3, the DNA is TGTGCCAGCAGATATCTGGGGGGGGGCGCAGAAAACATTCAGTACTTC. Translating it yields CASRYLGGGAENIQYF.

This sequence joins TRBV6-4 and TRBJ2-2; 11 bases fit TRBD2. Germline lookup yields CDR1 MRHNA and CDR2 SNTAGT. J was trimmed by 1 base and V by 5 bases; bases with no gene match: 3. This CDR3 comprises 16 residues. CDR3 sequence (DNA): TGTGCCAGCAGTCGACTAGCGGGGCTGAACACCGGGGAGCTGTTTTTT. Translation: CASSRLAGLNTGELFF.

The chain carries TRBV28 and TRBJ2-1; 11 nucleotides agree with TRBD1. V trimming: 6 bases; J trimming: 15 bases; junction bases outside the gene matches: 19. Germline V gene data show CDR1 as MDHEN and CDR2 as SYDVKM. The CDR3 covers 16 residues. The CDR3 reads CASRYSGQGAPLGPFF. The DNA for the CDR3 is TGTGCCAGCAGATATAGTGGACAGGGGGCGCCCCTTGGGCCGTTCTTC.

This chain joins TRBV6-5 and TRBJ2-7; TRBD1 might be the D (5 bases). Trimming pared 7 bases from V and 4 bases from J, leaving 14 bases between. This CDR3 has 13 residues. Germline CDR1 and CDR2: MNHEY and SVGAGI. The DNA for the CDR3 is TGTGCCAGCATCCCCCCAGGGCGGTACGAGCAGTACTTC. It is translated as CASIPPGRYEQYF.

Written as DNA, the CDR3 is TGCGCCAGCAGCCAAGAACGGACAGCTGAAAAACTGTTTTTT. This encodes CASSQERTAEKLFF. The V and J genes are TRBV4-3 and TRBJ1-4; possible D gene TRBD1, 6 bases. This CDR3 spans 14 amino acids. Germline V CDR1 and CDR2: LGHNA, YSLEER. V was shortened by 0 bases and J by 7 bases, with 9 bases between the two germline ends.

The CDR3: CASSLAPGGPGVDTQYF. The CDR3 nucleotides read TGTGCCAGCAGCTTAGCGCCGGGAGGGCCAGGTGTAGATACGCAGTATTTT. The chain employs TRBV7-9 and TRBJ2-3; TRBD2 matches at 8 bases. The germline V gene encodes CDR1 SEHNR and CDR2 FQNEAQ (reference sequence). J gave up 5 bases and V 0 bases, and 10 bases lay outside the gene matches. The CDR3 consists of 17 residues.

V usage is TRBV4-2 and J usage is TRBJ2-1; 9 nucleotides line up with TRBD2. J gave up 3 bases and V 1 base, and 1 base lay outside the gene matches. Germline lookup yields CDR1 LGHNA and CDR2 YNFKEQ. The length of the CDR3 is 15 residues. The CDR3 reads CASSQVAGDYNEQFF. CDR3 in DNA: TGTGCCAGCAGCCAAGTAGCGGGGGACTACAATGAGCAGTTCTTC.

This clone was seen only once. The chain is built from TRBV2 and TRBJ2-1; D might be TRBD2 (6 bases). There are 15 residues in the CDR3. V gave up 6 bases and J gave up 6 bases, with 18 bases separating them. Germline CDR1 and CDR2: SNHLY and FYNNEI. The CDR3 coding sequence is TGTGCCAGCAGCGGGACTCGAACCCCCTTCAATGAGCAGTTCTTC. Its protein is CASSGTRTPFNEQFF.

V gene TRBV5-6 combines with J gene TRBJ1-1; D gene uncertain. Trimming removed 6 bases from V and 8 bases from J, with 14 bases in between. Germline V lookup: CDR1 SGHDT, CDR2 YYEEEE. CDR3 length equals 12 residues. The CDR3, as DNA: TGTGCCAGCACCCTTTCAGGTACCGAAGCTTTCTTT. Protein: CASTLSGTEAFF.